Each of the 17 T cell receptor beta chains below was sequenced from the same sample in a study of Ad26.COV2.S vaccination and SARS-CoV-2 variants. Sequencing was performed with immunoSEQ multiplex PCR; in TCRdb, only in-frame clones are kept and a portion is missing. Counted here are 350,000 to 450,000 clones, just over 90% occurring once; the ten biggest clones make up 3.9%. Sample: peripheral blood, taken after recovery from COVID-19. These TCRs come from a human donor who had recovered from COVID-19.

V is TRBV3-1 (or the pseudogene TRBV3-2) and J is TRBJ2-2; D might be TRBD1 or TRBD2, each matching 6 bases. V was shortened by 4 bases and J by 3 bases, with 12 bases between the two germline ends. The length of the CDR3 is 15 residues. Germline CDR1 LGHDT, CDR2 YNNKEL (reference sequence). CDR3 region: CASSLRGLDTGELFF. Here the CDR3 DNA reads TGTGCCAGCAGCCTCCGGGGGCTCGACACCGGGGAGCTGTTTTTT.

The V and J genes are TRBV9 and TRBJ2-3, with a possible D match to TRBD2 (5 bases). CDR1 is SGDLS and CDR2 is YYNGEE in the germline V gene. CDR3 length: 15 amino acids. The ends were cut back, 3 bases at V and 1 base at J, with 12 bases in the middle. The CDR3 region has the DNA TGTGCCAGCAGCGGGAGCGGCGTGCGCACAGATACGCAGTATTTT. Amino acids: CASSGSGVRTDTQYF.

This chain connects TRBV4-3 to TRBJ1-1; a weak D match, TRBD1 (5 bases). With 2 bases removed from V and 4 bases from J, the gap between germline ends came to 14 bases. There are 15 residues in the CDR3. Germline CDR1 is LGHNA and CDR2 is YSLEER. The CDR3 protein is CASSQNIGQGTEAFF. The CDR3 DNA reads as TGCGCCAGCAGCCAAAACATTGGGCAGGGCACTGAAGCTTTCTTT.

This clone is a singleton in its sample. The J gene is TRBJ2-7, the V gene TRBV7-9, with D uncertain. The length of the CDR3 is 18 residues. V was shortened by 4 bases and J by 2 bases, with 24 bases between the two germline ends. Germline V lookup: CDR1 SEHNR, CDR2 FQNEAQ (reference sequence). The CDR3 nucleotides read TGTGCCAGCAGCTCCCTAATAGGGCTAGGCTCCCAGGCCTACGAGCAGTACTTC. Protein product: CASSSLIGLGSQAYEQYF. The full variable domain, in which reference TRBV7-9 and TRBJ2-7 provide the parts outside the CDR3, is DTGVSQNPRHKITKRGQNVTFRCDPISEHNRLYWYRQTLGQGPEFLTYFQNEAQLEKSRLLSDRFSAERPKGSFSTLEIQRTEQGDSAMYLCASSSLIGLGSQAYEQYFGPGTRLTVT.

The V call is TRBV15, the J call TRBJ2-7; D is possibly TRBD2 (5 bases). This CDR3 has 15 residues. Trimming shortened V by 0 bases and J by 1 base, and 10 bases separated the two germline ends. Germline V gene lookup returns CDR1 LNHNV and CDR2 YYDKDF (reference sequence). The CDR3 reads CATSRDRGISYEQYF. Here the CDR3 DNA reads TGTGCCACCAGCAGAGATAGAGGGATATCCTACGAGCAGTACTTC.

This clone has only a few counts. The chain has TRBV7-6 and TRBJ2-2, with 7 bases lining up with TRBD2. The CDR3 totals 15 residues. Per the germline V gene, CDR1 is SGHVS and CDR2 is FNYEAQ. V dropped 4 bases and J dropped 5; count of bases not matched to a gene: 7. CDR3 in amino acids: CASSSGLESTGELFF. The CDR3 DNA follows: TGTGCCAGCAGCTCAGGACTAGAAAGTACCGGGGAGCTGTTTTTT.

The genes are TRBV6-2 or TRBV6-3 and TRBJ1-2, with TRBD1 identical over 10 bases. The V gene's germline CDR1 is MNHEY and CDR2 SVGEGT. This CDR3 is 15 amino acids long. Losses at the gene ends were 6 bases for V and 2 bases for J; bases not matched to a gene: 6. DNA of the CDR3: TGTGCCAGCAGCTATGGGACAGGGGAAAACTATGGCTACACCTTC. It codes for CASSYGTGENYGYTF.

The chain carries TRBV7-3 and TRBJ2-5; 11 bases align to TRBD1. V shed 3 bases and J 1 base; nucleotides not matched to a gene: 4. There are 16 residues in the CDR3. Germline CDR1 reads SGHTA; CDR2 reads FQGTGA. CDR3 loop: CASSLGTGGGQETQYF. CDR3 nucleotides: TGTGCCAGCAGCTTGGGGACAGGGGGTGGCCAAGAGACCCAGTACTTC. The variable domain in full, completed from reference TRBV7-3 and TRBJ2-5, reads GAGVSQTPSNKVTEKGKYVELRCDPISGHTALYWYRQSLGQGPEFLIYFQGTGAADDSGLPNDRFFAVRPEGSVSTLKIQRTERGDSAVYLCASSLGTGGGQETQYFGPGTRLLVL.

The chain carries TRBV6-2 or TRBV6-3 and TRBJ2-1; D gene ambiguous. Trimming removed 2 bases from V and 0 bases from J, with 2 bases in between. CDR1 MNHEY and CDR2 SVGEGT come from the germline V gene. The length of the CDR3 is 13 residues. The CDR3 region has the DNA TGTGCCAGCAGTTACGTCTCCTACAATGAGCAGTTCTTC. Amino acids: CASSYVSYNEQFF.

The chain combines TRBV10-3 with TRBJ1-2, with TRBD1 matching 11 bases. V was pared by 9 bases and J by 5 bases, with 5 bases of the junction left unmatched. The CDR3 consists of 13 residues. CDR1 and CDR2 (germline): ENHRY, SYGVKD. This CDR3 reads CAILRDRGYGYTF. The CDR3 region has the DNA TGTGCCATTCTCCGGGACAGGGGGTATGGCTACACCTTC.

The chain has TRBV4-2 and TRBJ1-1; D might be TRBD1 (5 bases). Germline CDR1 LGHNA, CDR2 YNFKEQ. Trimming cost V 0 bases and J 7 bases, with 12 bases left between them. This CDR3 is built from 14 residues. The CDR3 coding sequence is TGTGCCAGCAGCCAAGATCGGGGACGGAGTGAAGCTTTCTTT. It translates to CASSQDRGRSEAFF.

The V gene is TRBV7-2, the J gene TRBJ2-1; 13 bases match TRBD2. V lost 3 bases, J lost 9 bases, and 5 bases stayed unmatched. CDR3 size: 15 residues. The germline V gene encodes CDR1 SGHTA and CDR2 FQGNSA. The CDR3 DNA follows: TGTGCCAGCAGCTTGACTAGCGGGGGGCGTGGTGAGCAGTTCTTC. It translates to CASSLTSGGRGEQFF. The full variable domain, rest sourced from reference TRBV7-2 and TRBJ2-1, is GAGVSQSPSNKVTEKGKDVELRCDPISGHTALYWYRQSLGQGLEFLIYFQGNSAPDKSGLPSDRFSAERTGGSVSTLTIQRTQQEDSAVYLCASSLTSGGRGEQFFGPGTRLTVL.

The gene calls are TRBV9 and TRBJ1-1; TRBD1 might be the D (5 bases). V was pared by 4 bases and J by 8 bases, with 15 bases between. Germline CDR1 is SGDLS and CDR2 is YYNGEE. The CDR3 loop spans 13 amino acids. CDR3 nucleotide sequence: TGTGCCAGCAGCCCCGGGAGGGGCTTAGAAGCTTTCTTT. Translation gives CASSPGRGLEAFF.

The rearrangement links TRBV7-2 to TRBJ1-2, with D uncertain. Trimming took off 5 bases at V and 7 bases at J, with 17 bases between the two ends. This CDR3 has 14 residues. Germline CDR1 reads SGHTA; CDR2 reads FQGNSA. CDR3 region: CASSPGSASVGYTF. For the CDR3, the DNA is TGTGCCAGCAGCCCCGGCTCGGCGTCGGTTGGCTACACCTTC. Using reference TRBV7-2 and TRBJ1-2 for the parts outside the CDR3, the full variable domain is GAGVSQSPSNKVTEKGKDVELRCDPISGHTALYWYRQSLGQGLEFLIYFQGNSAPDKSGLPSDRFSAERTGGSVSTLTIQRTQQEDSAVYLCASSPGSASVGYTFGSGTRLTVV.

This sequence joins TRBV7-9 and TRBJ1-1, with D hard to call. V lost 1 base and J 7 bases, leaving 10 bases between the germline ends. This CDR3 comprises 13 residues. CDR1 is SEHNR and CDR2 is FQNEAQ in the germline V gene (reference sequence). DNA for the CDR3: TGTGCCAGCAGCTTAGGTGCAGCCCGTGAAGCTTTCTTT. It is translated as CASSLGAAREAFF.

This clone was counted only a few times. V usage is TRBV19 and J usage is TRBJ1-5, with 7 bases aligning to TRBD1. Germline lookup yields CDR1 LNHDA and CDR2 SQIVND (reference sequence). The trim removed 6 bases at V and 7 bases at J, leaving 9 bases unmatched. The CDR3 is 14 amino acids. CDR3 DNA: TGTGCCAGTAGGGGACAGACCGGCCTGCAGCCCCAGCATTTT. As protein: CASRGQTGLQPQHF.

This clone was picked up one time. The CDR3 loop reads CASSEFGATGFGTYNSPLHF. In DNA, the CDR3 is TGTGCCAGCAGTGAATTTGGGGCGACAGGGTTTGGGACCTATAATTCACCCCTCCACTTT. The chain recombines TRBV6-1 with TRBJ1-6, with 7 bases aligning to TRBD1. The germline V gene encodes CDR1 MNHNS and CDR2 SASEGT. The ends lost 2 bases at V and 2 bases at J; junction bases unmatched: 15. The CDR3 sequence is 20 residues long.